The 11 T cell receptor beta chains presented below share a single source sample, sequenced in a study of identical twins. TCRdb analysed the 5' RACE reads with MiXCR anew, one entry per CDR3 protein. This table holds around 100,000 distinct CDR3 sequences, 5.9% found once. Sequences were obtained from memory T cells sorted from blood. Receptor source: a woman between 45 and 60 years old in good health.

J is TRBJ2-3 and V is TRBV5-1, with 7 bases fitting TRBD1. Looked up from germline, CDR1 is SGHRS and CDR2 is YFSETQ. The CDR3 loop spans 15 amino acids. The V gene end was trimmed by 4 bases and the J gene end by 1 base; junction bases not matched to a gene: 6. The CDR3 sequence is CASSINRGGTDTQYF. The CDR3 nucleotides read TGCGCCAGCAGCATTAACAGGGGCGGCACAGATACGCAGTATTTT.

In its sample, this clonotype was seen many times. The CDR3 sequence: CASSGYTEAFF. The CDR3, as DNA: TGTGCCAGCAGTGGGTACACTGAAGCTTTCTTT. The genes are TRBV2 and TRBJ1-1, with no clear D. Germline CDR1 SNHLY, CDR2 FYNNEI. This CDR3 comprises 11 residues. Trimming shortened V by 4 bases and J by 3 bases, and 3 bases separated the two germline ends.

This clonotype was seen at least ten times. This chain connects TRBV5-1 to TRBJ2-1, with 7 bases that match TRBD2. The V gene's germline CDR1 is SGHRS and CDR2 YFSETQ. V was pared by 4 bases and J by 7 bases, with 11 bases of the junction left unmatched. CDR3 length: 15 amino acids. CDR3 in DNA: TGCGCCAGCAGCCCGGGAGGAGGAGGGAGGAATGAGCAGTTCTTC. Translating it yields CASSPGGGGRNEQFF.

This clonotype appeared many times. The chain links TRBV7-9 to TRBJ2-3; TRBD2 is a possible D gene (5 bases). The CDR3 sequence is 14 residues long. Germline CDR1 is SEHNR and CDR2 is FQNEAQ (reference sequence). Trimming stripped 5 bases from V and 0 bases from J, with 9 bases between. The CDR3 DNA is TGTGCCAGCAGCCGAATAGCGAGCACAGATACGCAGTATTTT. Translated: CASSRIASTDTQYF.

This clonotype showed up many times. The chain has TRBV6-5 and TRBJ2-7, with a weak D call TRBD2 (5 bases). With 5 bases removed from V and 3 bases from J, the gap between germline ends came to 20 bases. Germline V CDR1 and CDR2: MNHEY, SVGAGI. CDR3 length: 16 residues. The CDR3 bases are TGTGCCAGCAGTCGCCCCATCCGGGGTGTCCTCTACGAGCAGTACTTC. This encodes CASSRPIRGVLYEQYF.

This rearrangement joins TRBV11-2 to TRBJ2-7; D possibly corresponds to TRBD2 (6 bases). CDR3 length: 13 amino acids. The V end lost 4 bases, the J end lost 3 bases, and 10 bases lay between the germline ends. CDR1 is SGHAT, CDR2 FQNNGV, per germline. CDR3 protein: CASSWVGGYEQYF. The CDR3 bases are TGTGCCAGCAGCTGGGTGGGAGGCTACGAGCAGTACTTC.

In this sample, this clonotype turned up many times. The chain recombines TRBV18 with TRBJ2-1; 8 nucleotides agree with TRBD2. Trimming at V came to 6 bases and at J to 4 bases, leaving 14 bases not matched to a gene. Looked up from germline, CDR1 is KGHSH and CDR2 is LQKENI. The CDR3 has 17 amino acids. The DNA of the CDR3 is TGTGCCAGCTCGCCTCGACTAGCGCGAGATAATTACAATGAGCAGTTCTTC. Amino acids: CASSPRLARDNYNEQFF.

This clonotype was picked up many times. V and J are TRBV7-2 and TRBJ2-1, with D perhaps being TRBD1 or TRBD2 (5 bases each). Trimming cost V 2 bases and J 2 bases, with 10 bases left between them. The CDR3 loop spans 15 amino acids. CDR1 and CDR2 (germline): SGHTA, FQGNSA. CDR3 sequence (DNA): TGTGCCAGCAGCTTAAAGGGGAGCCCCTACAATGAGCAGTTCTTC. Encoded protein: CASSLKGSPYNEQFF.

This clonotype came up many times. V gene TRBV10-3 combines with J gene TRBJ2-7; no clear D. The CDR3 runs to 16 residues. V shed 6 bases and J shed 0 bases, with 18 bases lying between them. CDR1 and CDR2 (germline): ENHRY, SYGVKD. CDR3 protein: CAIREDGARPSYEQYF. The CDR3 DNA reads TGTGCCATCAGAGAAGACGGTGCCCGTCCCTCCTACGAGCAGTACTTC.

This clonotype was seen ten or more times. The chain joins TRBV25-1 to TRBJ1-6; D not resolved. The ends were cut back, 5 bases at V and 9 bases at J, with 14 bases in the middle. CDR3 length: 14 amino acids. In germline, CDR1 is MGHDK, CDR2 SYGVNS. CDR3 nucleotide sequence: TGTGCCAGCAGTCCTCGCTTCGGGGTTTCACCCCTCCACTTT. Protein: CASSPRFGVSPLHF.

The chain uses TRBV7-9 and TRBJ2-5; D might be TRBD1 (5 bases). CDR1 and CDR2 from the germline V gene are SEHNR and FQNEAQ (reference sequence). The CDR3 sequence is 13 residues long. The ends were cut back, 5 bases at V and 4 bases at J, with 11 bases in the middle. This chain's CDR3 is CASSDGARETQYF. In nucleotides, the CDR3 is TGTGCCAGCAGCGATGGGGCGAGAGAGACCCAGTACTTC.